The T cell receptor beta chain described here comes from a study of blood T cell repertoires in COVID-19. Study-level information: The study drew acute and convalescent COVID-19 samples from the United States, Italy and Spain. T cells, B-cell-depleted T cells, or PBMCs supplied cDNA or gDNA.

In the authors' methods: Reference gene primer amplification in the assay estimated nucleated cell counts. TCRdb's copy holds only in-frame clones and misses some; the assay was immunoSEQ multiplex PCR. V, J and clone size are those of that table, while D and trimming were read from the DNA. The sample lists approximately 20,000 clones; around 85% were seen once. CDR3 length: 13 amino acids. CDR1 is MDHEN and CDR2 is SYDVKM in the germline V gene. V was pared by 3 bases and J by 6 bases, with 4 bases of the junction left unmatched. The sequence came from a man at least 80 years old with acute or convalescent COVID-19. The sample was peripheral blood. V and J are TRBV28 and TRBJ1-2; 7 bases align to TRBD1. CDR3 protein: CASSFVRGDGYTF. Here the CDR3 DNA reads TGTGCCAGCAGTTTCGTCAGGGGGGATGGCTACACCTTC.